Shown below are 9 T cell receptor beta chains from a single sample sequenced in a study of T-cell memory formation after mild COVID-19. TCRdb reanalysed the 5' RACE reads using MiXCR and keeps one entry per CDR3 protein. This sample has over 300,000 distinct CDR3 sequences; more than 20% occur once, and the top ten carry 21%. Sequences were obtained from PBMCs or a T cell subset sorted from them (not recorded which). These receptors were obtained from a man between 18 and 35 years old who had mild COVID-19 (a few samples of this study predate the infection). Cell type and time point are not known.

The V gene is TRBV5-1, the J gene TRBJ1-2, with a possible D match to TRBD1 (5 bases). Trimming removed 0 bases at V and 0 bases at J, with 9 bases between. Germline V gene data show CDR1 as SGHRS and CDR2 as YFSETQ. This CDR3 contains 15 residues. CDR3 coding DNA: TGCGCCAGCAGCTTGGCCGTGACAGCTAACTATGGCTACACCTTC. Its protein product is CASSLAVTANYGYTF. The variable domain in full, completed from reference TRBV5-1 and TRBJ1-2, reads KAGVTQTPRYLIKTRGQQVTLSCSPISGHRSVSWYQQTPGQGLQFLFEYFSETQRNKGNFPGRFSGRQFSNSRSEMNVSTLELGDSALYLCASSLAVTANYGYTFGSGTRLTVV.

The CDR3: CASSVPKEPGTGGNEQFF. The CDR3 region has the DNA TGTGCCAGCAGCGTTCCCAAAGAACCCGGGACAGGGGGCAATGAGCAGTTCTTC. This chain uses TRBV7-2 with TRBJ2-1; 11 bases are shared with TRBD1. The CDR3 contains 18 residues. Per germline, CDR1 SGHTA and CDR2 FQGNSA. After removal of 5 bases from V and 6 bases from J, the junction contained 15 bases not matched to a gene.

This clonotype was observed many times. The rearrangement links TRBV12-3 or TRBV12-4 to TRBJ2-5; TRBD2 matches 16 bases. The V segment lost 4 bases and the J segment 5 bases; nucleotides outside the gene matches: 1. This CDR3 contains 15 residues. The CDR3 bases are TGTGCCAGCAGTTGGGGACTAGCGGGGGGGGAGACCCAGTACTTC. Protein sequence: CASSWGLAGGETQYF.

This chain links TRBV20-1 with TRBJ1-2; 7 nucleotides agree with TRBD1. Losses at the gene ends were 6 bases for V and 4 bases for J; bases not matched to a gene: 5. CDR1 and CDR2 (germline): DFQATT, SNEGSKA (reference sequence). The CDR3 is 12 amino acids. CDR3 DNA: TGCAGTGCGAGAAGACAGGGCTATGGCTACACCTTC. It is translated as CSARRQGYGYTF.

This clonotype was detected many times. The chain uses TRBV12-3 or TRBV12-4 and TRBJ1-2; 7 bases match TRBD1. This CDR3 comprises 13 residues. The V gene end was trimmed by 5 bases and the J gene end by 6 bases; junction bases not matched to a gene: 6. The CDR3 protein is CASSPRTGHGYTF. In nucleotides, the CDR3 is TGTGCCAGCAGTCCTCGGACAGGTCATGGCTACACCTTC.

This sequence joins TRBV18 and TRBJ2-5; a weak D match, TRBD2 (6 bases). The CDR3 consists of 13 residues. CDR1 is KGHSH and CDR2 is LQKENI in the germline V gene. V was trimmed by 4 bases and J by 5 bases, leaving 11 bases between them. CDR3 sequence: CASSRDLRETQYF. The CDR3 coding sequence is TGTGCCAGCTCACGGGACTTAAGGGAGACCCAGTACTTC.

The chain is built from TRBV7-9 and TRBJ2-7, with 9 bases lining up with TRBD1. V dropped 5 bases and J dropped 6; count of bases not matched to a gene: 14. Germline CDR1 and CDR2: SEHNR and FQNEAQ (reference sequence). The CDR3 loop spans 16 amino acids. This CDR3 is CASSPMPGTGPFEQYV. CDR3 in DNA: TGTGCCAGCAGCCCAATGCCCGGGACAGGGCCCTTCGAGCAGTACGTC.

A few counts support this clonotype. The chain joins TRBV12-3 or TRBV12-4 to TRBJ1-1; D unresolved. The CDR3 consists of 15 residues. Trimming took off 1 base at V and 0 bases at J, with 9 bases between the two ends. The CDR3 protein is CASSLDPGLNTEAFF. The CDR3 coding sequence is TGTGCCAGCAGTTTAGACCCGGGGTTGAACACTGAAGCTTTCTTT.

This clonotype has a count of ten or more. The gene calls are TRBV3-1 and TRBJ2-7; TRBD2 matches 8 bases. Germline CDR1 reads LGHDT; CDR2 reads YNNKEL (reference sequence). This CDR3 comprises 15 residues. V shed 4 bases and J 0 bases; nucleotides not matched to a gene: 5. The CDR3 region is CASSLGLATSYEQYF. The CDR3 region has the DNA TGTGCCAGCAGCCTTGGACTAGCCACCTCCTACGAGCAGTACTTC.